Below, one TCR beta chain is given with its context. This record comes from a study of shared clonotypes between healthy human individuals. TCRdb keeps only in-frame clones here, not all; method: immunoSEQ multiplex PCR. There are 2.3 million or so clones in the sample; more than 80% occur only once, and under 0.45% lies in the top ten. The V gene lost 0 bases and the J gene lost 0 bases, with 8 bases spanning the gap. The germline CDR1 and CDR2 sequences are MGHRA and YSYEKL. The CDR3 runs to 15 residues. This receptor was identified in a man between 18 and 35 years old in good health. Some clones in this sample may be carry-over from other donors' samples. Sequencing used naive CD4+ T cells from PBMCs. Subset: CD45RA+ positively selected. The chain is built from TRBV4-1 and TRBJ1-1; D is uncertain. As DNA, the CDR3 is TGCGCCAGCAGCCAAGATTTACACCTGAACACTGAAGCTTTCTTT. It is translated as CASSQDLHLNTEAFF.